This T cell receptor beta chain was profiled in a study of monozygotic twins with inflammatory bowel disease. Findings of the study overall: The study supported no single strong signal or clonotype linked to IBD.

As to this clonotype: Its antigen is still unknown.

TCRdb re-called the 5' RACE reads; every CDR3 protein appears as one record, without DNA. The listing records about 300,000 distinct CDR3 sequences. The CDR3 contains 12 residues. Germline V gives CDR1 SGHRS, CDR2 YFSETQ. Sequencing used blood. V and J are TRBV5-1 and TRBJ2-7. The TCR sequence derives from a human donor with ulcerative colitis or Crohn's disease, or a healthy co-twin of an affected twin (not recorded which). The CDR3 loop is CASSQAADEQYF. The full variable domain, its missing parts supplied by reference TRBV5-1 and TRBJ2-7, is KAGVTQTPRYLIKTRGQQVTLSCSPISGHRSVSWYQQTPGQGLQFLFEYFSETQRNKGNFPGRFSGRQFSNSRSEMNVSTLELGDSALYLCASSQAADEQYFGPGTRLTVT.